One and the same sample provided the 19 T cell receptor beta chains below, sequenced in a study of CD8 T cells in ankylosing spondylitis (dated 2017 in TCRdb). To prepare the library, 5' RACE was applied. TCRdb lists the instrument as Illumina HiSeq 2500. In-frame beta chains were kept once TCRdb had trimmed the public reads at Q25 with fastp and called clones with MiXCR. Entries that share a CDR3 protein sequence are merged under the most common genes and DNA. The sample yields approximately 340,000 distinct CDR3 sequences; over 12% were counted once. The top ten hold 0.95% to 1.4% of the sample. Material for sequencing was blood, either unsorted or a sorted T cell fraction (not recorded which). These receptors all come from a male donor with ankylosing spondylitis or in good health (not recorded which).

The J gene is TRBJ1-1, the V gene TRBV6-1, with 7 bases lining up with TRBD1. This CDR3 contains 13 residues. Germline V CDR1 and CDR2: MNHNS, SASEGT. With 2 bases clipped from V and 5 bases from J, the junction kept 2 bases outside the gene matches. The DNA of the CDR3 is TGTGCCAGCAGTGAAAGGGGGCAAACTGAAGCTTTCTTT. It yields the protein CASSERGQTEAFF.

This clonotype was recorded only once. The rearrangement links TRBV7-8 to TRBJ2-6; 8 bases align to TRBD1. This CDR3 contains 18 residues. The germline CDR1 and CDR2 sequences are SGHVS and FQNEAQ. V was pared by 2 bases and J by 0 bases, with 6 bases of the junction left unmatched. CDR3 in amino acids: CASSLPQGAHSGANVLTF. The CDR3 nucleotides read TGTGCCAGCAGCTTACCCCAGGGGGCTCACTCTGGGGCCAACGTCCTGACTTTC.

In DNA, the CDR3 is TGCGCCAGCAGCCCCCAGGGGATTGGTGAAAAACTGTTTTTT. It is translated as CASSPQGIGEKLFF. The V call is TRBV4-1, the J call TRBJ1-4, with D tentatively TRBD1 (6 bases). In germline, CDR1 is MGHRA, CDR2 YSYEKL. Trimming removed 4 bases at V and 7 bases at J, with 13 bases between. CDR3 length equals 14 residues.

The chain is built from TRBV30 and TRBJ2-1; D call uncertain. From germline, CDR1 is GTSNPN and CDR2 SVGIG (reference sequence). The CDR3 loop spans 11 amino acids. CDR3 sequence reads: CGVSSYNEQFF. CDR3 in DNA: TGTGGGGTCAGCTCCTACAATGAGCAGTTCTTC.

A few counts support this clonotype. The chain links TRBV20-1 to TRBJ2-2; D gene unclear. Germline V lookup: CDR1 DFQATT, CDR2 SNEGSKA (reference sequence). Trimming removed 0 bases from V and 5 bases from J, with 13 bases in between. CDR3 length: 15 amino acids. The DNA for the CDR3 is TGCAGTGCTAGAGAACGGGCCAAAGGTACCGGGGAGCTGTTTTTT. It is translated as CSARERAKGTGELFF.

The DNA for the CDR3 is TGTGCCAGCACCTTCACCAGGGGGGGCTCCTACGAGCAGTACTTC. Translated: CASTFTRGGSYEQYF. The chain employs TRBV6-1 and TRBJ2-7; D is possibly TRBD1 or TRBD2 (7 bases each). Deletions cut 7 bases from V and 0 bases from J, with 16 bases between. The CDR3 length is 15 residues. Germline-derived CDR1 and CDR2 are MNHNS and SASEGT.

The chain is built from TRBV9 and TRBJ2-3; 8 positions match TRBD2. The CDR3 is 15 residues long. Germline V CDR1 and CDR2: SGDLS, YYNGEE. Germline trimming cut 2 bases from V and 2 bases from J; bases unmatched to any gene: 4. The CDR3 reads CASSVGGGITDTQYF. The CDR3 bases are TGTGCCAGCAGCGTTGGCGGGGGGATCACAGATACGCAGTATTTT.

The sample holds a few counts of this clonotype. The chain has TRBV29-1 and TRBJ1-1; D is unresolved. With 7 bases removed from V and 1 base from J, the gap between germline ends came to 4 bases. The CDR3 is 10 amino acids. Per germline, CDR1 SQVTM and CDR2 ANQGSEA. CDR3 sequence reads: CSGGNTEAFF. The CDR3, as DNA: TGCAGCGGGGGGAACACTGAAGCTTTCTTT.

V usage is TRBV11-2 and J usage is TRBJ2-4, with D unclear. Between the trimmed V and J ends, which lost 4 bases and 2 bases, there was a span of 9 bases. Germline loops: CDR1 SGHAT, CDR2 FQNNGV. The CDR3 is made up of 14 amino acids. CDR3 loop: CASSWLRTKNIQYF. CDR3 in DNA: TGTGCCAGCAGCTGGCTGCGGACCAAAAACATTCAGTACTTC.

There are many counts of this clonotype. The chain recombines TRBV20-1 with TRBJ1-3, with D unclear. The V gene's germline CDR1 is DFQATT and CDR2 SNEGSKA (reference sequence). Trimming took 7 bases from V and 3 from J, leaving 10 bases between them. This CDR3 comprises 12 residues. CDR3 DNA sequence: TGCAGTGTCTCAGACGGTGGAAACACCATATATTTT. It codes for CSVSDGGNTIYF.

This clonotype was seen more than once but under ten times. The chain joins TRBV7-9 to TRBJ2-7; TRBD2 might be the D (5 bases). The CDR3 is made up of 14 amino acids. With 1 base removed from V and 6 bases from J, the gap between germline ends came to 13 bases. Germline lookup yields CDR1 SEHNR and CDR2 FQNEAQ (reference sequence). The CDR3 nucleotides read TGTGCCAGCAGCTTAGAGGGTTCTCGGGGCGAGCAGTACTTC. Its translation is CASSLEGSRGEQYF.

J is TRBJ1-1 and V is TRBV12-3 or TRBV12-4; D is perhaps TRBD1 (6 bases). The CDR3 has 14 residues. Trimming took 4 bases from V and 1 from J, leaving 10 bases between them. The chain's CDR3 is CASSSRGQNTEAFF. The CDR3 DNA follows: TGTGCCAGCAGTTCAAGGGGACAGAACACTGAAGCTTTCTTT.

This clonotype was seen only a few times. The rearrangement joins TRBV5-5 to TRBJ2-2; possibly TRBD1 for D (5 bases). In germline, CDR1 is SGHKS, CDR2 YYEKEE (reference sequence). The germline V and J ends were trimmed by 0 bases and 7 bases, with 13 bases remaining between them. The CDR3 has 15 amino acids. The CDR3 DNA sequence: TGTGCCAGCAGCTTGGAGGGGCACTGGGGCGGGGAGCTGTTTTTT. This translates into CASSLEGHWGGELFF.

The chain combines TRBV5-1 with TRBJ1-2; D gene uncertain. V dropped 4 bases and J dropped 0 bases, with 16 bases sitting between them. The CDR3 covers 16 residues. Germline V lookup: CDR1 SGHRS, CDR2 YFSETQ. CDR3 coding DNA: TGCGCCAGCAGCCCAGCAGACGGACGTACTAACTATGGCTACACCTTC. Its translation: CASSPADGRTNYGYTF.

The chain carries TRBV7-9 and TRBJ1-3, with D maybe TRBD1 (5 bases). There are 17 residues in the CDR3. V lost 4 bases, J lost 4 bases, and 20 bases lay in between. Germline CDR1 reads SEHNR; CDR2 reads FQNEAQ (reference sequence). The CDR3 loop is CASSSSPRGGGGNTIYF. The CDR3 region has the DNA TGTGCCAGCAGCTCCTCTCCCCGGGGGGGAGGAGGAAACACCATATATTTT.

V usage is TRBV7-6 and J usage is TRBJ1-1; TRBD1 matches at 9 bases. This CDR3 contains 16 residues. Germline loops: CDR1 SGHVS, CDR2 FNYEAQ. The trim removed 0 bases at V and 2 bases at J, leaving 4 bases unmatched. The CDR3 sequence is CASSLAGTGINTEAFF. The CDR3 bases are TGTGCCAGCAGCTTAGCGGGGACAGGGATTAACACTGAAGCTTTCTTT.

Only a few counts were recorded for this clonotype. This rearrangement joins TRBV30 to TRBJ2-2; 8 positions agree with TRBD1. The CDR3 totals 17 residues. V lost 0 bases, J lost 5 bases, and 11 bases stayed unmatched. The germline V gene encodes CDR1 GTSNPN and CDR2 SVGIG (reference sequence). The CDR3 sequence is CAWSVNGAGGRTGELFF. CDR3 bases: TGTGCCTGGAGTGTAAACGGGGCAGGGGGCCGGACCGGGGAGCTGTTTTTT.

This clonotype was detected ten times or more. The gene calls are TRBV5-1 and TRBJ1-4; no definite D call. With 4 bases removed from V and 8 bases from J, the gap between germline ends came to 15 bases. CDR1 SGHRS and CDR2 YFSETQ come from the germline V gene. The CDR3 extends over 14 amino acids. The CDR3 DNA reads as TGCGCCAGCAGCCCAGGTTGGGCTGAAGAAAAACTGTTTTTT. It specifies CASSPGWAEEKLFF.

The chain combines TRBV25-1 with TRBJ1-5, with D uncertain. The V gene lost 9 bases and the J gene lost 2 bases, with 11 bases spanning the gap. This CDR3 comprises 13 residues. CDR1 MGHDK and CDR2 SYGVNS come from the germline V gene. This CDR3 is CASSTRGNQPQHF. CDR3 coding DNA: TGTGCCAGTAGTACTAGGGGCAATCAGCCCCAGCATTTT. Looking up the rest from reference TRBV25-1 and TRBJ1-5 gives the full variable domain: EADIYQTPRYLVIGTGKKITLECSQTMGHDKMYWYQQDPGMELHLIHYSYGVNSTEKGDLSSESTVSRIRTEHFPLTLESARPSHTSQYLCASSTRGNQPQHFGDGTRLSIL.